Listed below are T cell receptor beta chains from one sample, sequenced in a study of T cell changes during pregnancy in multiple sclerosis. Sequenced by immunoSEQ multiplex PCR; TCRdb stores in-frame clones only, minus some. The data contain around 56,000 clones, 90% of them seen just once; the ten biggest clones take up 2% to 2.5%. The sample consisted of peripheral blood, taken in the first trimester of pregnancy. These receptors all come from a female donor in good health, enrolled as a control in a pregnancy study. Both conserved end residues are trimmed from each CDR3.

len,v_gene,j_gene,CDR3aa
11,TRBV15,TRBJ2-1,ATSRDQGNEQF
13,TRBV6-6,TRBJ2-3,ASSRQGPSTDTQY
11,TRBV2,TRBJ2-2,AWGRRNTGELF
13,TRBV2,TRBJ2-1,ASSALAGVPNEQF
11,TRBV6-5,TRBJ1-1,ASSYATVGEAF
9,TRBV29-1,TRBJ2-1,SAQGYDEQF
12,TRBV2,TRBJ1-2,ASSSGTVNYGYT
14,TRBV9,TRBJ2-1,ASSIRNGDRYDEQF
12,TRBV5-1,TRBJ2-2,ASSLGTGTGELF
12,TRBV6-4,TRBJ2-1,ASSERTDYNEQF
14,TRBV7-9,TRBJ2-1,ASSPAQGFTDDEQF
14,TRBV5-6,TRBJ2-2,ASSLEASGILGELF
14,TRBV5-6,TRBJ2-2,ASSLGLVKDTGELF
13,TRBV4-2,TRBJ1-3,ASKSIRGAGNTIY
13,TRBV2,TRBJ1-5,ASSDQQGAGQPQH
12,TRBV27,TRBJ1-4,ASRPGQASGKLF
12,TRBV7-8,TRBJ1-2,ASSPGGFYFGYT
16,TRBV11-3,TRBJ1-5,ASSFIPETVYSNQPQH
14,TRBV10-3,TRBJ2-3,AISEYRAGGTDTQY
14,TRBV7-7,TRBJ2-5,ASSPLTGGVGETQY
14,TRBV14,TRBJ2-1,ASSPTGLAGKNEQF
10,TRBV14,TRBJ2-7,ASSQDGHEQY
11,TRBV29-1,TRBJ2-7,SVEQGADYEQY
12,TRBV18,TRBJ2-7,ASSPSGGPWEQY
9,TRBV20-1,TRBJ2-7,SAQTSGEQY
13,TRBV7-6,TRBJ2-7,ASSLVAGGAGEQY
13,TRBV19,TRBJ2-1,ASMPSGRGWNEQF
11,TRBV10-3,TRBJ1-4,AIRGVGAEKLF
12,TRBV5-8,TRBJ2-7,ASSIRQTTYEQY
13,TRBV5-1,TRBJ2-1,ASSFSSGGRNEQF
11,TRBV2,TRBJ1-5,ASSATGFQPQH
12,TRBV5-5,TRBJ1-5,ASSLAGGNQPQH
14,TRBV7-5,TRBJ1-2,ARSLNRDTVTYGYT
13,TRBV5-4,TRBJ2-1,ASSLSSGTANEQF
10,TRBV5-4,TRBJ2-7,ASSLTGDEQY
14,TRBV4-2,TRBJ2-7,ASSQVESGGAYEQY
12,TRBV7-8,TRBJ1-2,ASSSPGGIVGYT
12,TRBV19,TRBJ2-7,ASSISRTTYEQY
12,TRBV29-1,TRBJ1-1,SVELYGEYTEAF
13,TRBV19,TRBJ1-5,ASSMGGASNQPQH
15,TRBV7-9,TRBJ2-7,ASSPDRGLFTLHEQY
16,TRBV9,TRBJ2-5,ASSTRPGLAGNQETQY
10,TRBV19,TRBJ2-5,ASTSGVETQY